Given below is one TCR beta chain in context. This entry is derived from a study of blood T cell repertoires in COVID-19. Study context: Sites in the United States, Italy and Spain provided acute and convalescent COVID-19 samples. T cells, B-cell-depleted T cells, or PBMCs supplied cDNA or gDNA.

TCRdb's copy holds only in-frame clones and misses some; the assay was immunoSEQ multiplex PCR. The table includes about 70,000 clones, 75% to 90% detected once. CDR1 is SGHDT and CDR2 is YYEEEE in the germline V gene. V trimming: 5 bases; J trimming: 3 bases; junction bases outside the gene matches: 8. The CDR3 extends over 15 amino acids. Sequencing was carried out using peripheral blood. The source is a man in his fifties or sixties with active COVID-19. This chain connects TRBV5-6 to TRBJ2-1, with 7 nucleotides matching TRBD1. CDR3 nucleotide sequence: TGTGCCAGCAGAGATACGGGACAGAACTACAATGAGCAGTTCTTC. Translation gives CASRDTGQNYNEQFF. The whole variable domain, remainder taken from reference TRBV5-6 and TRBJ2-1, is DAGVTQSPTHLIKTRGQQVTLRCSPKSGHDTVSWYQQALGQGPQFIFQYYEEEERQRGNFPDRFSGHQFPNYSSELNVNALLLGDSALYLCASRDTGQNYNEQFFGPGTRLTVL.